This TCR beta chain originates from a study of blood T cell repertoires in COVID-19. Whole-study context: PBMCs, B-cell-depleted T cells, or T cells were the source of the cDNA or gDNA that made up the material.

The CDR3 totals 15 residues. V gave up 0 bases and J gave up 8 bases, with 11 bases separating them. CDR1 WSHSY and CDR2 SAAADI come from the germline V gene. Using immunoSEQ multiplex PCR, the repertoire was profiled, and TCRdb retains in-frame clones only, with some absent. Among 51,000 or so clones listed, around 85% were seen once. Followed over time, Seattle patients had been enrolled while infection was active. Source material: peripheral blood. The TCR comes from a woman of 80 years or more with COVID-19, enrolled during active disease. The chain has TRBV10-2 and TRBJ1-6; no clear D. The CDR3 here is CASSESIPRDSPLHF. CDR3 sequence (DNA): TGCGCCAGCAGTGAGTCCATCCCCCGGGATTCACCCCTCCACTTT.